The rows below give T cell receptor beta chains drawn from one sample of a study of T cells after yellow fever vaccination. TCRdb reprocessed the 5' RACE reads with MiXCR, giving one entry per CDR3 protein. The table has under 300,000 distinct CDR3 sequences, roughly 7.2% seen once. Sequences were derived from CD4+ T cells sorted from PBMCs, sampled 15 days after the yellow fever booster vaccination. Receptors were obtained from a man in his thirties or forties who received the YFV17D yellow fever vaccine. Each CDR3 is given with its conserved first and last residue. D genes are given only for firm matches. Part of the rows lack a size; the others show once, few, many or a class for expanded clones.

D gene	J gene	clone size	V gene	CDR3 protein	CDR3 DNA
TRBD2	TRBJ2-5	-	TRBV27	CASSLLASGRVETQYF	TGTGCCAGCAGTTTATTGGCTAGCGGGAGGGTGGAGACCCAGTACTTC
-	TRBJ2-7	few	TRBV4-2	CASSQDPMYGSSSYEQYF	TGTGCCAGCAGCCAAGATCCTATGTATGGTAGCAGCTCCTACGAGCAGTACTTC
-	TRBJ2-3	-	TRBV7-3	CASSLTPLTDTQYF	TGTGCCAGCAGCTTAACCCCCCTGACAGATACGCAGTATTTT
TRBD2	TRBJ2-2	many	TRBV2	CASSVVAGDTGELFF	TGTGCCAGCAGTGTGGTAGCGGGTGACACCGGGGAGCTGTTTTTT
TRBD2	TRBJ2-7	few	TRBV28	CASCPWGGIYEQYF	TGTGCCAGCTGTCCTTGGGGGGGGATCTACGAGCAGTACTTC
TRBD2	TRBJ2-5	-	TRBV5-1	CASSLTTSGRQETQYF	TGCGCCAGCAGCCTAACGACTAGCGGGAGACAAGAGACCCAGTACTTC
-	TRBJ2-1	-	TRBV7-2	CASSLKYEQFF	TGTGCCAGCAGCCTCAAGTATGAGCAGTTCTTC
-	TRBJ2-7	-	TRBV4-3	CASSQDVTVSYEQYF	TGCGCCAGCAGCCAAGATGTTACTGTCTCCTACGAGCAGTACTTC
-	TRBJ2-7	few	TRBV5-6	CASSGTQDGAPYEQYF	TGTGCCAGCAGCGGAACACAGGATGGGGCTCCCTACGAGCAGTACTTC
TRBD2	TRBJ2-7	few	TRBV28	CASSQDTRRVAGASYEQYF	TGTGCCAGCAGTCAGGACACCCGGAGGGTAGCGGGGGCATCCTACGAGCAGTACTTC
-	TRBJ2-1	-	TRBV5-6	CASGARQGYSYNEQFF	TGTGCCAGCGGCGCCCGGCAGGGGTACTCCTACAATGAGCAGTTCTTC
TRBD2	TRBJ2-7	few	TRBV28	CASTPVVAGPYEQYF	TGTGCCAGCACCCCGGTAGTAGCGGGACCCTACGAGCAGTACTTC
-	TRBJ2-1	many	TRBV4-3	CASSQDKGGEQFF	TGCGCCAGCAGCCAAGACAAGGGGGGTGAGCAGTTCTTC
TRBD2	TRBJ2-7	-	TRBV4-2	CASSQASGRAYEQYF	TGTGCCAGCAGCCAGGCTAGCGGGAGGGCCTACGAGCAGTACTTC
TRBD1	TRBJ1-3	few	TRBV20-1	CSAPTGNGNTIYF	TGCAGTGCCCCGACAGGGAATGGAAACACCATATATTTT
-	TRBJ2-7	-	TRBV24-1	CATSGDTYEQYF	TGTGCCACCAGCGGTGATACCTACGAGCAGTACTTC
-	TRBJ2-7	-	TRBV7-9	CASSQDLVTYEQYF	TGTGCCAGCAGTCAAGACTTGGTAACCTACGAGCAGTACTTC
TRBD1	TRBJ1-1	many	TRBV12-3/TRBV12-4	CASSKGQGETEAFF	TGTGCCAGCAGTAAGGGACAGGGGGAGACTGAAGCTTTCTTT
TRBD2	TRBJ2-7	few	TRBV5-1	CASSLGGLTSEQYF	TGCGCCAGCAGCTTGGGGGGACTAACTTCCGAGCAGTACTTC
-	TRBJ2-6	-	TRBV19	CASSIRPRVSGANVLTF	TGTGCCAGTAGTATCCGACCCAGGGTCTCTGGGGCCAACGTCCTGACTTTC